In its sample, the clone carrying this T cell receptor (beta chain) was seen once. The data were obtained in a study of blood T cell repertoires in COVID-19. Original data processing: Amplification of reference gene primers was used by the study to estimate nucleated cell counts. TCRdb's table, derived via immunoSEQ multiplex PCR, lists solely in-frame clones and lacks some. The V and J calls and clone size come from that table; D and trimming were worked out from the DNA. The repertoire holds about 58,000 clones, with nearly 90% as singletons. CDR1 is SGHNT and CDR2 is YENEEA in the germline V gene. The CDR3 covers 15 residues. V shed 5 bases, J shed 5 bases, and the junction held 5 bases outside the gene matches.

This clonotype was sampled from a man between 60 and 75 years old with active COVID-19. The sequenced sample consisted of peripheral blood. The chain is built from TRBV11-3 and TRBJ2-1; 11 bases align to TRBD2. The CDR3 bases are TGTGCCAGCAGCGATTTAGCGGGAGGGAACAATGAGCAGTTCTTC. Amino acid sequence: CASSDLAGGNNEQFF.